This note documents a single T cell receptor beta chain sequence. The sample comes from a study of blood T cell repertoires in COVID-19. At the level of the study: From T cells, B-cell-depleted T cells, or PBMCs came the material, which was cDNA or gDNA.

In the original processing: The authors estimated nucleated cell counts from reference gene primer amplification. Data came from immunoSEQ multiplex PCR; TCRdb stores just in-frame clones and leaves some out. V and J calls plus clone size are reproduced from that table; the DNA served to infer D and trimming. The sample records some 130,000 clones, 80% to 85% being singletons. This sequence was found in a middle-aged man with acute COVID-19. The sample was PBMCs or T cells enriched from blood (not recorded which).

This chain's CDR3 is CASSHDNRGLNTEAFF. The CDR3 DNA reads as TGTGCCAGCAGCCATGACAACAGGGGCTTGAACACTGAAGCTTTCTTT. The chain recombines TRBV3-1 (or the pseudogene TRBV3-2) with TRBJ1-1; 7 bases line up with TRBD1. The CDR3 is made up of 16 amino acids. Germline V lookup: CDR1 LGHDT, CDR2 YNNKEL (reference sequence). V was pared by 3 bases and J by 0 bases, with 7 bases of the junction left unmatched.